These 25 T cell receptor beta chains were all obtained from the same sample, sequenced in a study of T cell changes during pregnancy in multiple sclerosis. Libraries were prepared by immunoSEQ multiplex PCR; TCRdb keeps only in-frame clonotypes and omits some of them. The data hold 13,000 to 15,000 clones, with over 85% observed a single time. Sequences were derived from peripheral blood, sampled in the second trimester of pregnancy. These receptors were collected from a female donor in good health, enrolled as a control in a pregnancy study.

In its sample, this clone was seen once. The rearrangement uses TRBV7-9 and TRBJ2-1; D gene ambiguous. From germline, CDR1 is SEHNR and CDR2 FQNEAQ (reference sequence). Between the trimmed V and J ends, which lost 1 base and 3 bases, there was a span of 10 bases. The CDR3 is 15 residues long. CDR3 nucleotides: TGTGCCAGCAGCTTAGGTCCCGACATCTACAATGAGCAGTTCTTC. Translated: CASSLGPDIYNEQFF.

The CDR3 region is CASSIEDGGGYNEQFF. The CDR3, as DNA: TGTGCCAGTAGTATAGAGGATGGCGGGGGATACAATGAGCAGTTCTTC. The chain couples TRBV19 to TRBJ2-1, with 7 bases identical to TRBD2. Germline V gene lookup returns CDR1 LNHDA and CDR2 SQIVND (reference sequence). The CDR3 extends over 16 amino acids. V was clipped by 0 bases and J by 4 bases; unmatched bases: 6.

Here the CDR3 reads CASSKGLGAISPDTQYF. CDR3 sequence (DNA): TGTGCCAGCAGTAAAGGGTTGGGGGCGATCTCCCCAGATACGCAGTATTTT. The chain carries TRBV27 and TRBJ2-3; the D gene is possibly TRBD1 (6 bases). The V and J ends lost 5 bases and 4 bases respectively, with 22 bases between them. Germline V gives CDR1 MNHEY, CDR2 SMNVEV (reference sequence). The length of the CDR3 is 17 residues.

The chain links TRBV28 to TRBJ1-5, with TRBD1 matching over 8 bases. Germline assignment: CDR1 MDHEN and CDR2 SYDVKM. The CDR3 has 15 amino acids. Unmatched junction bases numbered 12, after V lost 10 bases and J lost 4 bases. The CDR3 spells CATQKPGQVNQPQHF. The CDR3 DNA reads TGTGCCACCCAGAAACCGGGACAGGTAAATCAGCCCCAGCATTTT. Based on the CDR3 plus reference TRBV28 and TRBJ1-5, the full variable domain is DVKVTQSSRYLVKRTGEKVFLECVQDMDHENMFWYRQDPGLGLRLIYFSYDVKMKEKGDIPEGYSVSREKKERFSLILESASTNQTSMYLCATQKPGQVNQPQHFGDGTRLSIL.

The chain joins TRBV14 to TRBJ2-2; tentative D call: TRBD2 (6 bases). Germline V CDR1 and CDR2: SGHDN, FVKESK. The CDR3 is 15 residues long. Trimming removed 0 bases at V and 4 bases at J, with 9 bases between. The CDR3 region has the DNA TGTGCCAGCAGCCAAGAGGAGGGGCTCACCGGGGAGCTGTTTTTT. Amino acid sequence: CASSQEEGLTGELFF.

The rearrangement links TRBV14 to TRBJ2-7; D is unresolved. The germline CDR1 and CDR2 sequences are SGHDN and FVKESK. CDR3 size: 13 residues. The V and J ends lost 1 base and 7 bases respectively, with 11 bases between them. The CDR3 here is CASSQVLLGEQYF. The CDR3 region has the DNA TGTGCCAGCAGCCAAGTTTTACTCGGGGAGCAGTACTTC.

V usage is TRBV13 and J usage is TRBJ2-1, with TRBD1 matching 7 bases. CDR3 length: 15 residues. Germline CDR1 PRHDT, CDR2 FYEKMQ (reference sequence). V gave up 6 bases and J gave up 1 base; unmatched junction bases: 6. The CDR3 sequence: CASSSSGGSYNEQFF. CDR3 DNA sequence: TGTGCCAGCAGTTCTTCAGGGGGATCCTACAATGAGCAGTTCTTC.

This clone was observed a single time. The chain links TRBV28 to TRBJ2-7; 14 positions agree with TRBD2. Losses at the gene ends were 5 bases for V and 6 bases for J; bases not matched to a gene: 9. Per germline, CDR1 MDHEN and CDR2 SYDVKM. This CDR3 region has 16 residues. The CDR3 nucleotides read TGTGCCAGCAGTCCCGCCGGGACTAGCGGGAGAAGCGAGCAGTACTTC. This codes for CASSPAGTSGRSEQYF.

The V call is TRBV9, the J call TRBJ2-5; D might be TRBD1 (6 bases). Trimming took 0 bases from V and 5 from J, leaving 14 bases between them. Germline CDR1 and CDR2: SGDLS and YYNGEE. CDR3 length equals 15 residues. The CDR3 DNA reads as TGTGCCAGCAGCGTAGGTAGGGGGTGGTGGGAGACCCAGTACTTC. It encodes CASSVGRGWWETQYF. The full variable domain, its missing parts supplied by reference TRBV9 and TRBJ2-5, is DSGVTQTPKHLITATGQRVTLRCSPRSGDLSVYWYQQSLDQGLQFLIQYYNGEERAKGNILERFSAQQFPDLHSELNLSSLELGDSALYFCASSVGRGWWETQYFGPGTRLLVL.

Here the CDR3 DNA reads TGCGCCAGCAGCTCTCAGGGGGGCCGCGAGCAGTACTTC. Protein product: CASSSQGGREQYF. This sequence joins TRBV5-1 and TRBJ2-7; possible D gene TRBD1, 7 bases. Trimming removed 3 bases at V and 6 bases at J, with 13 bases between. The CDR3 spans 13 residues. Per germline, CDR1 SGHRS and CDR2 YFSETQ.

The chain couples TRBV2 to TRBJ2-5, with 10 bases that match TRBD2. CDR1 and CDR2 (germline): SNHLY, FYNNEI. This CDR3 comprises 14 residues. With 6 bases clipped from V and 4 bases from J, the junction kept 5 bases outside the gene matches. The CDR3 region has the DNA TGTGCCAGCAGGAGCGGGGGGGCCGGAGAGACCCAGTACTTC. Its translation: CASRSGGAGETQYF.

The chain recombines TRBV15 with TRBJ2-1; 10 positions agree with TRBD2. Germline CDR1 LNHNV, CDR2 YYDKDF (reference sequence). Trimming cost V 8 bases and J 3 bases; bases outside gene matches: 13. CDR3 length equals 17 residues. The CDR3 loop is CATDHGTSERYYNEQFF. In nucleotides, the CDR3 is TGTGCCACCGACCACGGGACTAGCGAGAGGTACTACAATGAGCAGTTCTTC. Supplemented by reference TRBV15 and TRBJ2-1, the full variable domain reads DAMVIQNPRYQVTQFGKPVTLSCSQTLNHNVMYWYQQKSSQAPKLLFHYYDKDFNNEADTPDNFQSRRPNTSFCFLDIRSPGLGDTAMYLCATDHGTSERYYNEQFFGPGTRLTVL.

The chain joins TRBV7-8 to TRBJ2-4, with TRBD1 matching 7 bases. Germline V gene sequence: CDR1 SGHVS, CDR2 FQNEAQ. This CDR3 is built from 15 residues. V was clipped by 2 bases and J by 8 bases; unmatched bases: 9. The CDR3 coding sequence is TGTGCCAGCAGCTTAAGAGGGGGCGCCGGAGACATTCAGTACTTC. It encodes CASSLRGGAGDIQYF.

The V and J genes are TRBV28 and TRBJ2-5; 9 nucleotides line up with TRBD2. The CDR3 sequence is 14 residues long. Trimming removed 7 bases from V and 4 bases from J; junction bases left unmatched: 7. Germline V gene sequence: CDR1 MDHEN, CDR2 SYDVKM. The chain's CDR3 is CASMISGSGETQYF. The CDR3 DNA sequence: TGTGCCAGCATGATTAGCGGGAGCGGAGAGACCCAGTACTTC.

In DNA form, the CDR3 reads TGTGCCAGCAGCTACCGAGGGGAGGGCCAAGAGACCCAGTACTTC. This codes for CASSYRGEGQETQYF. V usage is TRBV11-3 and J usage is TRBJ2-5; 7 bases map to TRBD2. Trimming at V came to 4 bases and at J to 1 base, leaving 6 bases not matched to a gene. Looked up from germline, CDR1 is SGHNT and CDR2 is YENEEA. The CDR3 is made up of 15 amino acids.

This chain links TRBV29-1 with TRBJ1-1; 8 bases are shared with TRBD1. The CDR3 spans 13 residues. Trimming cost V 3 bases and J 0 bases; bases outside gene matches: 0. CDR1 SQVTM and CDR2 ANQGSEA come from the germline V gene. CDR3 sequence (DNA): TGCAGCGTTGAGGGACAGGTGAACACTGAAGCTTTCTTT. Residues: CSVEGQVNTEAFF.

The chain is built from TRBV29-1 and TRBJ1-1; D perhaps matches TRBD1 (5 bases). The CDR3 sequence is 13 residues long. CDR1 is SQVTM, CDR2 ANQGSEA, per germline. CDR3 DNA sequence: TGCACTACCTGGGGCCAAGTGAACACTGAAGCTTTCTTT. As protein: CTTWGQVNTEAFF.

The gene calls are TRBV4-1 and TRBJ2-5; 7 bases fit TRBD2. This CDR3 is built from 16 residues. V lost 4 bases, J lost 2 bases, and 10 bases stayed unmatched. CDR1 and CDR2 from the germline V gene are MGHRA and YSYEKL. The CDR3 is CASSLMRGGGQETQYF. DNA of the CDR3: TGCGCCAGCAGCCTTATGAGGGGCGGGGGACAAGAGACCCAGTACTTC.

DNA of the CDR3: TGTGCCAGCAGTTGGCTACCGACAGGGGAGACCCAGTACTTC. This gives the protein CASSWLPTGETQYF. The rearrangement links TRBV2 to TRBJ2-5, with 7 bases fitting TRBD1. Germline CDR1 SNHLY, CDR2 FYNNEI. The CDR3 runs 14 residues. With V trimmed by 5 bases and J by 5 bases, 8 bases remained unmatched. Full variable domain (remainder filled in from reference TRBV2 and TRBJ2-5): EPEVTQTPSHQVTQMGQEVILRCVPISNHLYFYWYRQILGQKVEFLVSFYNNEISEKSEIFDDQFSVERPDGSNFTLKIRSTKLEDSAMYFCASSWLPTGETQYFGPGTRLLVL.

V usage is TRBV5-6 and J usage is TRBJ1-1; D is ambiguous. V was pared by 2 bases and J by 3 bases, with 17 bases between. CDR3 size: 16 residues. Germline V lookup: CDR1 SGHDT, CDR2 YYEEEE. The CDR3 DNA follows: TGTGCCAGCAGCTTTGCGGATACCATTCTACACACTGAAGCTTTCTTT. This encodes CASSFADTILHTEAFF.

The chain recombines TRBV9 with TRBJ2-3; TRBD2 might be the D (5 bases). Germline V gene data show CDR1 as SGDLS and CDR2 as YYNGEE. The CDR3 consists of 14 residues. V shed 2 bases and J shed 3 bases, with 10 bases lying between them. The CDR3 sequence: CASSVLAWTDTQYF. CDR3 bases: TGTGCCAGCAGCGTCTTAGCGTGGACAGATACGCAGTATTTT.

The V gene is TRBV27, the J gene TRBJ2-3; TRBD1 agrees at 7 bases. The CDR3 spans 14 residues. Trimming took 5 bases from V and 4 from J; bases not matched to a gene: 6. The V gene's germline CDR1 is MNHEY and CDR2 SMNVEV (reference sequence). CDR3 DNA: TGTGCCAGCAGTCCAAACGACAGGGCAGATACGCAGTATTTT. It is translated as CASSPNDRADTQYF.

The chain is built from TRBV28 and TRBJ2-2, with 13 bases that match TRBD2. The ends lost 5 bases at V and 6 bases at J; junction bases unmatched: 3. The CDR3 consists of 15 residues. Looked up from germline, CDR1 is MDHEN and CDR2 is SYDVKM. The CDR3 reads CASSPGLAGSGELFF. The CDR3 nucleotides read TGTGCCAGCAGTCCGGGACTAGCGGGATCCGGGGAGCTGTTTTTT.

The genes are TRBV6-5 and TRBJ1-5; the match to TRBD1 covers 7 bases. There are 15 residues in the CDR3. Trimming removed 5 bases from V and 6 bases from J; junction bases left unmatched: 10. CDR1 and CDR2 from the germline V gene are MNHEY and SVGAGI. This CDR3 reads CASSTRQGESQPQHF. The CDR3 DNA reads TGTGCCAGCAGTACCCGACAGGGAGAAAGTCAGCCCCAGCATTTT.

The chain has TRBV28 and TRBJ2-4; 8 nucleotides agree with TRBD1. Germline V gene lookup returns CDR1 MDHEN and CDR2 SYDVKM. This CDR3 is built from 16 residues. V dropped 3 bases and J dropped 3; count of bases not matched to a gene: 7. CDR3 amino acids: CASSFGQGRDKNIQYF. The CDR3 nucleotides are TGTGCCAGCAGTTTCGGACAGGGTAGGGACAAAAACATTCAGTACTTC.